This is a list of T cell receptor beta chains from one sample in a study of beta chain features in type 1 diabetes. This table comes from immunoSEQ multiplex PCR, and its TCRdb copy is limited to in-frame clones, with some not included. The sample includes roughly 170,000 clones, around 13% seen only once; the top ten take 0.62%. Input material: central memory CD4+ T cells from blood. These receptor sequences come from a woman aged 18 to 35 in good health. The CDR3 runs from the conserved cysteine through the conserved F or W. D genes are given only for firm matches. A row's size may be missing; if present it is once, few, many or a size class.

cdr3_nt cdr3_aa v_call d_call clone_size j_call
TGTGCCAGCAGCCAAGGACAGGTACTCTCTGGCTACACCTTC CASSQGQVLSGYTF TRBV5-4 TRBD1 few TRBJ1-2
TGCGCCAGCAGCTTGGCCTACGGGGGAGGTGAAGCTTTCTTT CASSLAYGGGEAFF TRBV5-1 - - TRBJ1-1
TGTGCCAGCAGTGAAAGTCTAGCGGGCAATGAGCAGTTCTTC CASSESLAGNEQFF TRBV2 TRBD2 - TRBJ2-1
TGTGCCAGCAGTGAAGCGCTGGGAGGGATAACCTACGAGCAGTACTTC CASSEALGGITYEQYF TRBV6-1 TRBD2 - TRBJ2-7
TGTGCCAGCTCACTCTATACGACTAGCGGGAGGGCCAATGAGCAGTTCTTC CASSLYTTSGRANEQFF TRBV18 TRBD2 few TRBJ2-1
TGTGCCTGGAGTGGAGCCCCTAGCGGTTCACCATACGAGCAGTACTTC CAWSGAPSGSPYEQYF TRBV30 TRBD2 - TRBJ2-7
TGTGCCTGGAGCAGGACAGGGGGGACCTACAATGAGCAGTTCTTC CAWSRTGGTYNEQFF TRBV30 TRBD1 few TRBJ2-1
TGTGCCTGGAGTGTACGGGCGGGAGCGGACGAGCAGTTCTTC CAWSVRAGADEQFF TRBV30 TRBD2 - TRBJ2-1
TGCAGCGTTGAGCAGCGGGAGGGCCGTGATACGCAGTATTTT CSVEQREGRDTQYF TRBV29-1 TRBD2 few TRBJ2-3
TGCAGCGCCCTCCTGGTAGGGCGGGTCACTCCCTACGAGCAGTACTTC CSALLVGRVTPYEQYF TRBV29-1 - few TRBJ2-7
TGTGCCAGCAGCCCCGGTACTACAGATACGCAGTATTTT CASSPGTTDTQYF TRBV7-3 - once TRBJ2-3
TGTGCCAGCAGTGAAGCCGGGACTAGAAGGGAGCAGTACTTC CASSEAGTRREQYF TRBV2 TRBD2 few TRBJ2-7
TGTGCCAGCAGTGAAGCTCGACAGGATGGCTACACCTTC CASSEARQDGYTF TRBV6-1 - few TRBJ1-2
TGTGCCAGCAGAGTGACAGGGAGCAATCAGCCCCAGCATTTT CASRVTGSNQPQHF TRBV27 TRBD1 - TRBJ1-5
TGTGCCAGCTCACCTTATCTCCAGGGGACAGATACGCAGTATTTT CASSPYLQGTDTQYF TRBV18 - few TRBJ2-3
TGTGCCAGCACCCAAACTCTAGCGGGAGCGGGAGATACGCAGTATTTT CASTQTLAGAGDTQYF TRBV7-9 TRBD2 - TRBJ2-3
TGTGCCACCAGCAGAGATTACGGAGCGGGAGAGGTCTACGAGCAGTACTTC CATSRDYGAGEVYEQYF TRBV15 TRBD2 few TRBJ2-7
TGTGCCAGCAGAGGGAGGACAACTAATGAAAAACTGTTTTTT CASRGRTTNEKLFF TRBV6-5 - few TRBJ1-4
TGCGCCAGCAGCTCGAACCCGACAGAGAACTATGGCTACACCTTC CASSSNPTENYGYTF TRBV5-1 - - TRBJ1-2
TGTGCCACCAGCAGAGATCGTACTAGCGGGAGACCAGATACGCAGTATTTT CATSRDRTSGRPDTQYF TRBV15 TRBD2 few TRBJ2-3
TGTGCCTGGAGTGCGCAGGGTTTCACTGAAGCTTTCTTT CAWSAQGFTEAFF TRBV30 - once TRBJ1-1
TGTGCCAGCAGCGAAGGAGGACAGGGGGCACGCGGCTACACCTTC CASSEGGQGARGYTF TRBV7-9 TRBD1 - TRBJ1-2
TGTGCCAGCAGACTTGCGGCAGACTATGGCTACACCTTC CASRLAADYGYTF TRBV6-5 - - TRBJ1-2
TGCGCCAGCAGCCCAGGGACAGGGGGTGAAGATGGCTACACCTTC CASSPGTGGEDGYTF TRBV10-1 TRBD1 - TRBJ1-2
TGTGCCACCAGCAGGGCCCCGGGACAATCTACCGGGGAGCTGTTTTTT CATSRAPGQSTGELFF TRBV15 - - TRBJ2-2
TGTGCCAGCAGCGGCGGGACAGGGAGATCGGATGGCTACACCTTC CASSGGTGRSDGYTF TRBV28 TRBD1 - TRBJ1-2
TGTGCCAGCAGCTTAGACACAGCCTCGAACACTGAAGCTTTCTTT CASSLDTASNTEAFF TRBV7-9 - - TRBJ1-1
TGTGCCAGCAGCTTAGGGGGGACTAGCGGGTTCTATGAGCAGTTCTTC CASSLGGTSGFYEQFF TRBV7-2 TRBD2 - TRBJ2-1
TGTGCCAGCAGACGAGAGGGAGATACGCAGTATTTT CASRREGDTQYF TRBV11-2 - - TRBJ2-3
TGTGCCAGCAGCTTGGTGGGGGCGGGGGGAGAGACCCAGTACTTC CASSLVGAGGETQYF TRBV5-6 TRBD2 few TRBJ2-5
TGTGCCAGCAGCGGCGCCGGGACAGGGATTGGGAATGAGCAGTTCTTC CASSGAGTGIGNEQFF TRBV9 TRBD1 - TRBJ2-1
TGTGCCAGCAGCTTAGGTCCCCCAGGCGAGCAGTACTTC CASSLGPPGEQYF TRBV7-9 - few TRBJ2-7
TGTGCCAGCAGCTCGGACAGGGCTGGAAACACCATATATTTT CASSSDRAGNTIYF TRBV7-2 TRBD1 many TRBJ1-3
TGTGCCAGCAGTAAAGGGTTAGCGGAGACCCAGTACTTC CASSKGLAETQYF TRBV25-1 - few TRBJ2-5